A selection of T cell receptor beta chains follows, all from one sample in a study of OX40 agonist ivuxolimab in advanced cancers. Measured with immunoSEQ multiplex PCR; TCRdb has only the in-frame clones, and not every one. The table has 20,000 to 25,000 clones, roughly 82% seen once. Sample: CD4+ or CD8+ T cells sorted from blood, taken in a trial of the OX40 agonist ivuxolimab. The receptors originated from an adult with an advanced solid tumor such as melanoma, head and neck, liver or kidney cancer. Both conserved end residues are part of each CDR3. The order of the fields is V gene, J gene, CDR3 protein.

>TRBV6-5|TRBJ2-7
CASRLEASGSYEQYF
>TRBV6-1|TRBJ2-1
CACGLAGDEQFF
>TRBV19|TRBJ2-5
CASTPAGGSGNGETQYF
>TRBV7-8|TRBJ1-5
CASSLFLKQGRNQPQHF
>TRBV5-1|TRBJ2-1
CASSVSVAGIYNEQFF
>TRBV4-1|TRBJ2-7
CASSHSGLAGSYEQYF
>TRBV27|TRBJ2-1
CASSLLAVGGSYNEQFF
>TRBV7-2|TRBJ2-7
CASSLELARGPPYEQYF
>TRBV7-9|TRBJ2-5
CASSLYGPQETQYF
>TRBV5-4|TRBJ1-1
CASSFRGAGEAFF
>TRBV5-1|TRBJ2-7
CASMVETSYEQYF
>TRBV4-1|TRBJ2-5
CASSEVLTPKTQYF
>TRBV15|TRBJ1-1
CATSRPSTGFTEAFF
>TRBV30|TRBJ2-2
CAWSQRDIQTGELFF
>TRBV7-3|TRBJ2-1
CASSLIPSGTQNEQFF
>TRBV6-5|TRBJ2-7
CASSPGGSLFNEQYF